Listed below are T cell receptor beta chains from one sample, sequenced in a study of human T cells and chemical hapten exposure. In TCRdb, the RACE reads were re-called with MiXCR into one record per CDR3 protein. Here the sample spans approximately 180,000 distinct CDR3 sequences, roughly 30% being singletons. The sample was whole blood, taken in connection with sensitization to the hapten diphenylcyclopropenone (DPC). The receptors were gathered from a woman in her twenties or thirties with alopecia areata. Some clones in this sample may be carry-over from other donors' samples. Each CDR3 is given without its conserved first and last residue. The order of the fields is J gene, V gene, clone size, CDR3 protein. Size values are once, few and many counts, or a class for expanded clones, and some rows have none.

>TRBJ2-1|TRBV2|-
ASSGMFEQF
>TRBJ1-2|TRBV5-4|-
ASSLVGGNYGYT
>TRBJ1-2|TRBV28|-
ASRRGSAIYGYT
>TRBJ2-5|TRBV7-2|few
ASSPGLAGGPETQY
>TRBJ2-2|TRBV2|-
ASSPQGRNTGELF
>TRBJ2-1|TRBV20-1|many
SAPSLLSSVGNEQF
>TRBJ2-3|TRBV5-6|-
ASSLQGRFPDTQY
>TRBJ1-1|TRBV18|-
ASSTSLTGKNTEAF
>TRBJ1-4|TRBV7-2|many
ASSLGQGNEKLF
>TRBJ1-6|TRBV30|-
AWSTMQGWNSPLH
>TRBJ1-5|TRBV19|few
ASSIDTDQPQH
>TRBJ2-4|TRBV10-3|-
AISKGLKEGQNIQY
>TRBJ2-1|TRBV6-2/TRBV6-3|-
ASSNSGIGNEQF
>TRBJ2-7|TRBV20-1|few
SAFSLAGDYEQY
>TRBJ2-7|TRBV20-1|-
SIRPRGSYYEQY
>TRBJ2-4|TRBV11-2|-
ASSLVGGPNIQY
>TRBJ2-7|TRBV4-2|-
ASSQVRTGSSYEQY
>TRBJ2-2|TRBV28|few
ASFPRDRSPGELF
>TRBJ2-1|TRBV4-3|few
ASSPFEFTGGNNEQF
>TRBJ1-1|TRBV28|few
ASTSPGQGVGTEAF
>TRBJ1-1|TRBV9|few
ASSVDGMNTEAF
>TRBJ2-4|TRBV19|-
ASSIGRRGPKNIQY
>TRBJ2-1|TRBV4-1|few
ASSQEGGLVSGGNNEQF
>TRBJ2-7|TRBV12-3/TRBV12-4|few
ASSASLGLAGGNEQY
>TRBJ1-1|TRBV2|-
ASRGARNTEAF
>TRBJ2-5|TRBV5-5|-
ASSFLSGQETQY
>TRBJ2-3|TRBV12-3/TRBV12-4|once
ASNSIGGDTGTDTQY
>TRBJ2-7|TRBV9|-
ASSAAPQRRDEQY
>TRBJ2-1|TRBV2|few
ASSERGRVYEQF
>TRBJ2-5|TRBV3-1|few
ASSQVVETQY